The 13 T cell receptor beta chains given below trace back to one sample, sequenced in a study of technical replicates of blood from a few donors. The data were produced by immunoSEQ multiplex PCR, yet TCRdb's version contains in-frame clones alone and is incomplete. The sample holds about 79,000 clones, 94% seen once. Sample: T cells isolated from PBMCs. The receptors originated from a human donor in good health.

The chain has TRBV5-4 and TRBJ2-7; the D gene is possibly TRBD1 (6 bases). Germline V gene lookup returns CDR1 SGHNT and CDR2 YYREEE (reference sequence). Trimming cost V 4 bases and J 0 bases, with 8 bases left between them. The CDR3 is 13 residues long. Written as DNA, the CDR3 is TGTGCCAGCAGCGAGACAGGCTCCTACGAGCAGTACTTC. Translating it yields CASSETGSYEQYF.

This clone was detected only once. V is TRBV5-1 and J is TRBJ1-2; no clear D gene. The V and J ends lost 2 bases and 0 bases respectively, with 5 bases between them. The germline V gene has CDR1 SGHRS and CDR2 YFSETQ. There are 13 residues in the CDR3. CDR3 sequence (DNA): TGCGCCAGCAGCTTCGGGTCTAACTATGGCTACACCTTC. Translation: CASSFGSNYGYTF.

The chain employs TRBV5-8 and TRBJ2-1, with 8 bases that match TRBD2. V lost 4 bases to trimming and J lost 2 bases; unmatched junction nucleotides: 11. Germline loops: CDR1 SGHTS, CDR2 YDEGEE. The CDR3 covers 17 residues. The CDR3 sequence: CASSLLISGSPYNEQFF. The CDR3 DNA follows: TGTGCCAGCAGCCTTCTGATCAGCGGGAGCCCCTACAATGAGCAGTTCTTC.

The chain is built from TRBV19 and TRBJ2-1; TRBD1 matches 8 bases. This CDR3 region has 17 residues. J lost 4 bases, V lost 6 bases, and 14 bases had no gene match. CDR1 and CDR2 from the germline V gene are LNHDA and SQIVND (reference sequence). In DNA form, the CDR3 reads TGTGCCAGTAGCCGAAAAACGGACAGGGAACTGTACAATGAGCAGTTCTTC. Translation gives CASSRKTDRELYNEQFF.

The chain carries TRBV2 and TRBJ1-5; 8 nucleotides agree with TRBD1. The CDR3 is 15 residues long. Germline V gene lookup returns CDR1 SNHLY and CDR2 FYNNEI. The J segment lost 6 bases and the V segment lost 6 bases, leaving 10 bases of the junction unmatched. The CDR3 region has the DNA TGTGCCAGCAGCACGGGACAGGTGATTTTTCAGCCCCAGCATTTT. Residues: CASSTGQVIFQPQHF.

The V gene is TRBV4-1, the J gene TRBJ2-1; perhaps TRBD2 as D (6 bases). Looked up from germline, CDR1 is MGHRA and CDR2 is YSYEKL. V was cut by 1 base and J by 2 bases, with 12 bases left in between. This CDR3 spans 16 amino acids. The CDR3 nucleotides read TGCGCCAGCAGCCAAGCGGGCGGGACCGCCTACAATGAGCAGTTCTTC. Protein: CASSQAGGTAYNEQFF.

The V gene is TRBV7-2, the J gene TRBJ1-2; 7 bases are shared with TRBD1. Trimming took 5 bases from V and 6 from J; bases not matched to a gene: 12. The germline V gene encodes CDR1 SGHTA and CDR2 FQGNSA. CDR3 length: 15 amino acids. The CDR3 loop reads CASSTHEQGLNGYTF. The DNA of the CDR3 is TGTGCCAGCAGCACTCATGAACAGGGGCTGAATGGCTACACCTTC.

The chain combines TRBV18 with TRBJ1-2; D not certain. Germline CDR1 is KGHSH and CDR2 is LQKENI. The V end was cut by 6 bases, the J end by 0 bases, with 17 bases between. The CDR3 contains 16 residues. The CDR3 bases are TGTGCCAGCTCTTCAAGTAACCCCATAGCTAACTATGGCTACACCTTC. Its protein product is CASSSSNPIANYGYTF.

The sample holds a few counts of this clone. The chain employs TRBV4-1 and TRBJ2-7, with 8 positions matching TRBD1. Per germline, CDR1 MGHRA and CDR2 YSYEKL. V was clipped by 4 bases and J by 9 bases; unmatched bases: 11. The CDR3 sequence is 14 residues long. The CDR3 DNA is TGCGCCAGCAGCCCAGGGGGCTTTGGGTTCACGCAGTACTTC. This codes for CASSPGGFGFTQYF.

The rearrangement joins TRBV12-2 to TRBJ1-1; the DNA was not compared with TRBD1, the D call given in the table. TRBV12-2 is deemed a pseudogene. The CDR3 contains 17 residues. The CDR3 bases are TGTGCAAGTCGCTCTGAATGGGGGACAGGGGTGAACACTGAAGCTTTCTTT. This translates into CASRSEWGTGVNTEAFF.

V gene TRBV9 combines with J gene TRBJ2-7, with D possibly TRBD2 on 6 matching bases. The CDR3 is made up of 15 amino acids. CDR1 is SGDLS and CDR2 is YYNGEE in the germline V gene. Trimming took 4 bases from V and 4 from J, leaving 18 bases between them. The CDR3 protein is CASSRRLDKEYEQYF. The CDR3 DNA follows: TGTGCCAGCAGCCGACGACTAGACAAAGAGTACGAGCAGTACTTC.

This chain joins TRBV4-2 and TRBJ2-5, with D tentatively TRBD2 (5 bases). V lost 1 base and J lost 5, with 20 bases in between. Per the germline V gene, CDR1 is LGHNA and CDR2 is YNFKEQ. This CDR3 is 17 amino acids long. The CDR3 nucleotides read TGTGCCAGCAGCCAAGCGCTAATAGCGATAGGTCAGGAGACCCAGTACTTC. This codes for CASSQALIAIGQETQYF.

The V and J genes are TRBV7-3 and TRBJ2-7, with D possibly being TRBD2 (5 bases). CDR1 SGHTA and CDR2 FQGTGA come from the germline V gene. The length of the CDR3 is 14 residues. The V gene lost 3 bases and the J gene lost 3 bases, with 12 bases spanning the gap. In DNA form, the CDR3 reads TGTGCCAGCAGCTTCGACAAGGCGGGCTACGAGCAGTACTTC. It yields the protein CASSFDKAGYEQYF.